The clone carrying this TCR beta chain is categorized as medium-sized. The data belong to a study of T cell responses to AZD1222 COVID-19 vaccine. The germline V and J ends were trimmed by 0 bases and 6 bases, with 17 bases remaining between them. The CDR3 covers 16 residues. In germline, CDR1 is KGHSH, CDR2 LQKENI. TCRdb keeps only in-frame clones here, not all; method: immunoSEQ multiplex PCR. Among about 140,000 clones, 84% were seen once, and the ten largest hold about 4%. This TCR came from an adult in good health. This chain connects TRBV18 to TRBJ1-2, with D possibly matching TRBD1 (5 bases). Source: peripheral blood, taken on day 0 of AZD1222 vaccination. The CDR3 DNA reads TGTGCCAGCTCACCACCCTCGGGACCTACAACGAATGGCTACACCTTC. It is translated as CASSPPSGPTTNGYTF.